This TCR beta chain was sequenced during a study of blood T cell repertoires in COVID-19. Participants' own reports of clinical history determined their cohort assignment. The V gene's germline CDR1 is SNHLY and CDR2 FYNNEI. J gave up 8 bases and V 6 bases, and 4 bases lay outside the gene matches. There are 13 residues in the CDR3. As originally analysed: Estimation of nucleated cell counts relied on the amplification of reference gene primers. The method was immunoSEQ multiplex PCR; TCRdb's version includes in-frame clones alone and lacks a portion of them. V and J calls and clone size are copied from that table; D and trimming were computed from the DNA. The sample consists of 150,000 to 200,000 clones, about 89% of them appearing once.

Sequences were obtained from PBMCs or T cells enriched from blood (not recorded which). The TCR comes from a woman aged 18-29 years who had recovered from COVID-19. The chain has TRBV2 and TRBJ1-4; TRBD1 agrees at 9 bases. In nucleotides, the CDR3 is TGTGCCAGCAGGAGGGACAGGGACGAAAAACTGTTTTTT. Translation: CASRRDRDEKLFF. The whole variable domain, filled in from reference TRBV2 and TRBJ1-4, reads EPEVTQTPSHQVTQMGQEVILRCVPISNHLYFYWYRQILGQKVEFLVSFYNNEISEKSEIFDDQFSVERPDGSNFTLKIRSTKLEDSAMYFCASRRDRDEKLFFGSGTQLSVL.